The 2 T cell receptor beta chains presented below share a single source sample, sequenced in a study of shared clonotypes between healthy human individuals. Measured with immunoSEQ multiplex PCR; TCRdb has only the in-frame clones, and not every one. This table holds around 2,000,000 clones, just under 95% found once. CD45RO negativity and positive selection for CCR7 defined naive CD8 cells, a population that excluded terminally differentiated effector memory CD45RA+ cells. Sequenced sample: naive CD8+ T cells sorted from blood. The receptor set was obtained from a man aged 18 to 30 in good health.

The chain couples TRBV21-1 to TRBJ1-3. TRBV21-1 is deemed a pseudogene. The CDR3 loop spans 16 amino acids. The CDR3 DNA reads TGTGCCAGCAGCAAAATGACCCCGGGGAGGGAAAACACCATATATTTT. It yields the protein CASSKMTPGRENTIYF.

The chain has TRBV27 and TRBJ2-1, with D possibly TRBD2 on 6 matching bases. This CDR3 has 14 amino acids. Germline V gives CDR1 MNHEY, CDR2 SMNVEV (reference sequence). Trimming took 3 bases from V and 6 from J, leaving 12 bases between them. The CDR3 loop reads CASSLEGRRNEQFF. In DNA, the CDR3 is TGTGCCAGCAGTTTGGAGGGCCGCCGCAATGAGCAGTTCTTC.